The 5 T cell receptor beta chains reported below all come from one sample, sequenced in a study of blood T cells in healthy people across ages. Using a J-beta primer mix together with a sample-barcoded 5' primer, a second PCR was run for roughly 7 to 11 cycles. TCRdb fed the 5' RACE reads into MiXCR, producing one record per CDR3 protein. Of approximately 820,000 distinct CDR3 sequences in the sample, under 45% are singletons; the top ten hold around 21%. The sequenced sample consisted of blood. The receptors were sampled from a man in his fifties or sixties in good health.

This clonotype was seen only a few times. The chain employs TRBV11-3 and TRBJ2-1; 9 bases agree with TRBD1. From germline, CDR1 is SGHNT and CDR2 YENEEA. The V and J ends lost 4 bases and 5 bases, in that order; junction bases with no gene match: 6. The CDR3 sequence is 15 residues long. CDR3: CASSSRDRVNNEQFF. The CDR3 DNA reads TGTGCCAGCAGCTCCCGGGACAGGGTAAACAATGAGCAGTTCTTC. Variable domain in full (rest from reference TRBV11-3 and TRBJ2-1): EAGVVQSPRYKIIEKKQPVAFWCNPISGHNTLYWYLQNLGQGPELLIRYENEEAVDDSQLPKDRFSAERLKGVDSTLKIQPAELGDSAVYLCASSSRDRVNNEQFFGPGTRLTVL.

CDR3 nucleotide sequence: TGCAGTGATAAACAGGGGGCTTACAGTGAAAAACTGTTTTTT. The encoded protein is CSDKQGAYSEKLFF. The V gene is TRBV20-1, the J gene TRBJ1-4; 9 nucleotides align to TRBD1. CDR1 is DFQATT, CDR2 SNEGSKA, per germline (reference sequence). CDR3 length: 14 amino acids. V lost 7 bases to trimming and J lost 7 bases; unmatched junction nucleotides: 10.

This clonotype was seen at least ten times. V gene TRBV6-2 or TRBV6-3 combines with J gene TRBJ2-1, with 10 positions matching TRBD2. The junction had 10 bases not matched to a gene; V was cut back by 6 bases and J by 2 bases. CDR3 length: 17 amino acids. Germline V lookup: CDR1 MNHEY, CDR2 SVGEGT. The DNA of the CDR3 is TGTGCCAGCAGGAGGGATCCTAGCGGGAGACCCTACAATGAGCAGTTCTTC. Translation gives CASRRDPSGRPYNEQFF.

The CDR3, as DNA: TGCAGTGCCCCTCAGGGAATCAATCAGCCCCAGCATTTT. Protein product: CSAPQGINQPQHF. This rearrangement joins TRBV20-1 to TRBJ1-5; TRBD1 is a possible D gene (5 bases). The CDR3 consists of 13 residues. Trimming stripped 6 bases from V and 3 bases from J, with 12 bases between. Germline-derived CDR1 and CDR2 are DFQATT and SNEGSKA (reference sequence).

V and J are TRBV6-5 and TRBJ1-4; 8 nucleotides align to TRBD1. Germline lookup yields CDR1 MNHEY and CDR2 SVGAGI. CDR3 length: 16 residues. V was clipped by 6 bases and J by 4 bases; unmatched bases: 10. The CDR3 DNA reads TGTGCCAGCAGCCGGACTCGACAGGGGAATAATGAAAAACTGTTTTTT. Its translation: CASSRTRQGNNEKLFF.